This TCR beta chain was captured by sequencing in a study of cytomegalovirus exposure and HLA in healthy donors. Looked up from germline, CDR1 is SEHNR and CDR2 is FQNEAQ (reference sequence). This CDR3 spans 15 amino acids. V dropped 2 bases and J dropped 3 bases, with 14 bases sitting between them. Use of 60 Vbeta and 13 Jbeta primers characterized the PCR. Assay used: immunoSEQ multiplex PCR; TCRdb lists only in-frame clones, some missing. Seen here are 160,000 or so clones, about four fifths observed once, and the top ten hold around 0.52%. This clonotype was sampled from a woman between 50 and 59 years old in good health and CMV-seronegative. The rearrangement uses TRBV7-9 and TRBJ2-7; a possible D gene is TRBD1 (5 bases). Sequenced: PBMCs. The CDR3 sequence is CASSLFSTGHYEQYF. Here the CDR3 DNA reads TGTGCCAGCAGCTTATTTAGTACAGGTCACTACGAGCAGTACTTC. The entire variable domain, with the rest obtained from reference TRBV7-9 and TRBJ2-7, is as follows: DTGVSQNPRHKITKRGQNVTFRCDPISEHNRLYWYRQTLGQGPEFLTYFQNEAQLEKSRLLSDRFSAERPKGSFSTLEIQRTEQGDSAMYLCASSLFSTGHYEQYFGPGTRLTVT.